The 31 T cell receptor beta chains given below trace back to one sample, sequenced in a study of shared clonotypes between healthy human individuals. Method: immunoSEQ multiplex PCR; TCRdb's copy keeps in-frame clones and lacks some. The repertoire holds about 2.5 million clones, about 90% seen once, with approximately 0.4% in the top ten. Sample: naive CD4+ T cells from PBMCs. The subset is: CD45RA+ positively selected. The receptors were gathered from a man in his late teens or twenties in good health. Some clones in this sample may be carry-over from other donors' samples.

The gene calls are TRBV6-4 and TRBJ2-4; D remains ambiguous. Germline V CDR1 and CDR2: MRHNA, SNTAGT. This CDR3 is built from 13 residues. Trimming left V 0 bases short and J 7 bases short, with 7 bases between. DNA of the CDR3: TGTGCCAGCAGTGACTCTCATGGGAACATTCAGTACTTC. This gives the protein CASSDSHGNIQYF.

The chain recombines TRBV7-2 with TRBJ2-7; a weak D match, TRBD1 (5 bases). The CDR3 sequence is 15 residues long. Germline-derived CDR1 and CDR2 are SGHTA and FQGNSA. V lost 4 bases and J 1 base, leaving 14 bases between the germline ends. CDR3 sequence reads: CASSSRQRPSYEQYF. CDR3 DNA sequence: TGTGCCAGCAGCTCCCGACAGCGACCATCCTACGAGCAGTACTTC. Combining the CDR3 with reference TRBV7-2 and TRBJ2-7 gives the whole variable domain GAGVSQSPSNKVTEKGKDVELRCDPISGHTALYWYRQSLGQGLEFLIYFQGNSAPDKSGLPSDRFSAERTGGSVSTLTIQRTQQEDSAVYLCASSSRQRPSYEQYFGPGTRLTVT.

This chain joins TRBV28 and TRBJ2-5; 10 nucleotides agree with TRBD2. Germline V lookup: CDR1 MDHEN, CDR2 SYDVKM. The CDR3 is 16 amino acids. V gave up 8 bases and J gave up 5 bases; unmatched junction bases: 14. For the CDR3, the DNA is TGTGCCAGCCATGGGGCTAGCGGGAGTTTGGGGGAGACCCAGTACTTC. It specifies CASHGASGSLGETQYF.

The rearrangement uses TRBV6-6 and TRBJ2-3; the D gene could be TRBD1 or TRBD2 (6 bases each). CDR3 length: 14 amino acids. V was trimmed by 11 bases and J by 5 bases, leaving 20 bases between them. Germline assignment: CDR1 MNHNY and CDR2 SVGAGI (reference sequence). In DNA form, the CDR3 reads TGTGCCGTAGGAGGGCAGGGGAGAGGAGATACGCAGTATTTT. Its translation: CAVGGQGRGDTQYF.

A word on this clone: The same CDR3 is also encoded by other DNA sequences in this sample. The chain has TRBV28 and TRBJ2-5, with D unresolved. With 2 bases removed from V and 1 base from J, the gap between germline ends came to 8 bases. CDR3 length: 14 residues. The germline gives CDR1 MDHEN, CDR2 SYDVKM. The DNA of the CDR3 is TGTGCCAGCAGTTTAGGCGGTACCCAAGAGACCCAGTACTTC. It specifies CASSLGGTQETQYF.

This sequence joins TRBV10-3 and TRBJ2-7; 7 nucleotides agree with TRBD1. Germline trimming cut 10 bases from V and 5 bases from J; bases unmatched to any gene: 14. Germline V CDR1 and CDR2: ENHRY, SYGVKD. The CDR3 contains 14 residues. The CDR3: CATEEQGSFHEQYF. The CDR3 nucleotides are TGTGCCACCGAGGAACAGGGGTCGTTCCACGAGCAGTACTTC.

The V call is TRBV28, the J call TRBJ1-5; TRBD1 matches at 8 bases. Trimming removed 6 bases from V and 0 bases from J; junction bases left unmatched: 7. The length of the CDR3 is 16 residues. Germline loops: CDR1 MDHEN, CDR2 SYDVKM. CDR3 sequence: CASSRWGQDSNQPQHF. The DNA for the CDR3 is TGTGCCAGCAGCCGATGGGGACAGGATAGCAATCAGCCCCAGCATTTT.

This clone appeared a single time. The chain links TRBV7-3 to TRBJ2-7; 8 nucleotides line up with TRBD2. Germline values: CDR1 SGHTA, CDR2 FQGTGA. The CDR3 is 13 amino acids. Unmatched junction bases numbered 4, after V lost 5 bases and J lost 4 bases. The CDR3 DNA reads TGTGCCAGCAGCCCCCCGGGGGGGTACGAGCAGTACTTC. It specifies CASSPPGGYEQYF.

V usage is TRBV11-3 and J usage is TRBJ2-5; no definite D call. Germline V CDR1 and CDR2: SGHNT, YENEEA. V lost 3 bases and J lost 4, with 9 bases in between. The CDR3 length is 13 residues. CDR3 DNA sequence: TGTGCCAGCAGCTTTCGTTGGAGAGAGACCCAGTACTTC. This codes for CASSFRWRETQYF. The whole variable domain, filled in from reference TRBV11-3 and TRBJ2-5, reads EAGVVQSPRYKIIEKKQPVAFWCNPISGHNTLYWYLQNLGQGPELLIRYENEEAVDDSQLPKDRFSAERLKGVDSTLKIQPAELGDSAVYLCASSFRWRETQYFGPGTRLLVL.

The V gene is TRBV5-4, the J gene TRBJ1-5; tentatively, D is TRBD1 (6 bases). Germline CDR1 and CDR2: SGHNT and YYREEE (reference sequence). CDR3 size: 14 residues. The V gene lost 2 bases and the J gene lost 8 bases, with 14 bases spanning the gap. CDR3 DNA sequence: TGTGCCAGCAGCTTAGGGGGGCACATGGAGCCCCAGCATTTT. Translating it yields CASSLGGHMEPQHF.

In this sample, this clone turned up once. V is TRBV15 and J is TRBJ2-2; 9 bases fit TRBD1. CDR1 and CDR2 from the germline V gene are LNHNV and YYDKDF (reference sequence). The ends lost 3 bases at V and 3 bases at J; junction bases unmatched: 5. The CDR3 sequence is 16 residues long. The DNA for the CDR3 is TGTGCCACCAGCAGCAACAGGGGGCGGGACACCGGGGAGCTGTTTTTT. Its translation is CATSSNRGRDTGELFF. The entire variable domain, with the rest obtained from reference TRBV15 and TRBJ2-2, is as follows: DAMVIQNPRYQVTQFGKPVTLSCSQTLNHNVMYWYQQKSSQAPKLLFHYYDKDFNNEADTPDNFQSRRPNTSFCFLDIRSPGLGDTAMYLCATSSNRGRDTGELFFGEGSRLTVL.

This chain joins TRBV5-1 and TRBJ1-2; TRBD1 might be the D (5 bases). The CDR3 is 13 amino acids. V was pared by 0 bases and J by 7 bases, with 10 bases between. Germline loops: CDR1 SGHRS, CDR2 YFSETQ. CDR3 DNA: TGCGCCAGCAGCTTGGAGGGGATTGGTGGCTACACCTTC. Its protein product is CASSLEGIGGYTF.

The rearrangement uses TRBV18 and TRBJ1-1, with 7 positions matching TRBD1. Per germline, CDR1 KGHSH and CDR2 LQKENI. V lost 4 bases and J lost 4; bases outside the gene matches: 12. CDR3 length equals 16 residues. The CDR3 is CASSLAATGVGTEAFF. CDR3 nucleotide sequence: TGTGCCAGCTCACTAGCCGCTACAGGGGTAGGCACTGAAGCTTTCTTT. The entire variable domain, with the rest obtained from reference TRBV18 and TRBJ1-1, is as follows: NAGVMQNPRHLVRRRGQEARLRCSPMKGHSHVYWYRQLPEEGLKFMVYLQKENIIDESGMPKERFSAEFPKEGPSILRIQQVVRGDSAAYFCASSLAATGVGTEAFFGQGTRLTVV.

The rearrangement joins TRBV11-2 to TRBJ1-3, with D maybe TRBD1 (5 bases). This CDR3 has 11 residues. Per germline, CDR1 SGHAT and CDR2 FQNNGV. V lost 0 bases and J lost 12, with 6 bases in between. The CDR3 sequence: CASSLDRVIYF. The CDR3, as DNA: TGTGCCAGCAGCTTAGACAGGGTCATATATTTT.

This chain connects TRBV6-5 to TRBJ1-2; TRBD1 is a possible D gene (5 bases). This CDR3 has 13 amino acids. Looked up from germline, CDR1 is MNHEY and CDR2 is SVGAGI. With 0 bases removed from V and 8 bases from J, the gap between germline ends came to 10 bases. For the CDR3, the DNA is TGTGCCAGCAGTTACTCAAGGGGCTTAGGCTACACCTTC. The encoded protein is CASSYSRGLGYTF.

Of note for this clone: This sample also contains other DNA sequences that code for the same CDR3. The chain has TRBV19 and TRBJ2-7; D might be TRBD2 (5 bases). The CDR3 totals 15 residues. The germline V gene has CDR1 LNHDA and CDR2 SQIVND (reference sequence). The germline V and J ends were trimmed by 1 base and 2 bases, with 12 bases remaining between them. This CDR3 reads CASSIGGRGTYEQYF. The CDR3 DNA follows: TGTGCCAGTAGTATAGGAGGGAGAGGCACCTACGAGCAGTACTTC.

This clone was detected only once. The J gene is TRBJ2-1, the V gene TRBV5-1; no reliable D call. The germline V and J ends were trimmed by 3 bases and 3 bases, with 16 bases remaining between them. The CDR3 totals 16 residues. Looked up from germline, CDR1 is SGHRS and CDR2 is YFSETQ. For the CDR3, the DNA is TGCGCCAGCAGCTCCCGGCCAGAGGCCTTCTACAATGAGCAGTTCTTC. Translating it yields CASSSRPEAFYNEQFF.

This clone has a single count. This chain uses TRBV19 with TRBJ1-5, with D perhaps matching TRBD1 (5 bases). CDR3 length equals 16 residues. V was shortened by 2 bases and J by 1 base, with 12 bases between the two germline ends. Germline assignment: CDR1 LNHDA and CDR2 SQIVND (reference sequence). Here the CDR3 reads CASSITGRGSNQPQHF. The DNA for the CDR3 is TGTGCCAGTAGTATAACAGGACGGGGGAGCAATCAGCCCCAGCATTTT. The variable domain in full, completed from reference TRBV19 and TRBJ1-5, reads DGGITQSPKYLFRKEGQNVTLSCEQNLNHDAMYWYRQDPGQGLRLIYYSQIVNDFQKGDIAEGYSVSREKKESFPLTVTSAQKNPTAFYLCASSITGRGSNQPQHFGDGTRLSIL.

The chain has TRBV5-4 and TRBJ2-1; 16 bases agree with TRBD2. The CDR3 runs 17 residues. Germline V gives CDR1 SGHNT, CDR2 YYREEE (reference sequence). V lost 4 bases to trimming and J lost 6 bases; unmatched junction nucleotides: 7. CDR3 sequence reads: CASSEPGLAGGGNEQFF. The CDR3, as DNA: TGTGCCAGCAGCGAACCGGGACTAGCGGGAGGGGGCAATGAGCAGTTCTTC.

The chain employs TRBV28 and TRBJ1-1; TRBD1 aligns across 8 bases. The germline CDR1 and CDR2 sequences are MDHEN and SYDVKM. This CDR3 is built from 16 residues. V gave up 4 bases and J gave up 4 bases; unmatched junction bases: 11. The CDR3, as DNA: TGTGCCAGCAGTTCCCGGACAGGGTGGGGAGGCACTGAAGCTTTCTTT. The encoded protein is CASSSRTGWGGTEAFF.

V and J are TRBV7-9 and TRBJ1-5; perhaps TRBD1 as D (5 bases). V was clipped by 5 bases and J by 6 bases, with 14 bases between them. CDR3 length equals 14 residues. Germline-derived CDR1 and CDR2 are SEHNR and FQNEAQ (reference sequence). CDR3 nucleotides: TGTGCCAGCAGCAAGCTTCAGGGTGGTCAGCCCCAGCATTTT. Protein product: CASSKLQGGQPQHF. Full variable domain (outside the CDR3, taken from reference TRBV7-9 and TRBJ1-5): DTGVSQNPRHKITKRGQNVTFRCDPISEHNRLYWYRQTLGQGPEFLTYFQNEAQLEKSRLLSDRFSAERPKGSFSTLEIQRTEQGDSAMYLCASSKLQGGQPQHFGDGTRLSIL.

This chain joins TRBV7-9 and TRBJ2-2, with TRBD2 identical over 10 bases. The CDR3 is 15 residues long. Germline CDR1 and CDR2: SEHNR and FQNEAQ (reference sequence). The trim removed 1 base at V and 7 bases at J, leaving 3 bases unmatched. The CDR3 DNA sequence: TGTGCCAGCAGCTTAGTAGCGGGAGGCGGCGGGGAGCTGTTTTTT. This encodes CASSLVAGGGGELFF.

This chain links TRBV28 with TRBJ1-5, with 7 bases matching TRBD1. J lost 8 bases, V lost 8 bases, and 12 bases had no gene match. This CDR3 spans 14 amino acids. Germline values: CDR1 MDHEN, CDR2 SYDVKM. The CDR3 loop reads CASLTGTVSKPQHF. Written as DNA, the CDR3 is TGTGCCAGCCTAACCGGGACAGTATCTAAGCCCCAGCATTTT.

The chain recombines TRBV6-4 with TRBJ1-2; D gene ambiguous. Germline V CDR1 and CDR2: MRHNA, SNTAGT. The CDR3 is made up of 16 amino acids. Trimming pared 0 bases from V and 7 bases from J, leaving 18 bases between. In DNA, the CDR3 is TGTGCCAGCAGTGACTCTTCCCTGGCCAGCCCATCTGGCTACACCTTC. Residues: CASSDSSLASPSGYTF.

The chain combines TRBV4-1 with TRBJ1-2; D call uncertain. The CDR3 is made up of 13 amino acids. V shed 0 bases and J shed 6 bases, with 8 bases lying between them. The germline gives CDR1 MGHRA, CDR2 YSYEKL. Here the CDR3 DNA reads TGCGCCAGCAGCCAAGAATGGTTAGATGGCTACACCTTC. Translated, it gives CASSQEWLDGYTF.

This clone was detected a few times. The J gene is TRBJ2-7, the V gene TRBV4-2, with D hard to call. Trimming took 1 base from V and 0 from J, leaving 7 bases between them. The V gene's germline CDR1 is LGHNA and CDR2 YNFKEQ. CDR3 length equals 14 residues. For the CDR3, the DNA is TGTGCCAGCAGCCAAGCGCGATCCTCCTACGAGCAGTACTTC. It translates to CASSQARSSYEQYF.

The rearrangement joins TRBV27 to TRBJ2-7; D is uncertain. CDR1 is MNHEY, CDR2 SMNVEV, per germline (reference sequence). Trimming removed 3 bases at V and 5 bases at J, with 14 bases between. The CDR3 covers 14 residues. This CDR3 reads CASSLKGPVHEQYF. In DNA form, the CDR3 reads TGTGCCAGCAGTTTGAAAGGGCCGGTCCACGAGCAGTACTTC.

This rearrangement joins TRBV18 to TRBJ2-2; 9 nucleotides line up with TRBD1. The CDR3 length is 18 residues. J gave up 1 base and V 1 base, and 7 bases lay outside the gene matches. The germline CDR1 and CDR2 sequences are KGHSH and LQKENI. CDR3 protein: CASSPQITTGGNTGELFF. DNA of the CDR3: TGTGCCAGCTCACCACAAATAACGACAGGGGGGAACACCGGGGAGCTGTTTTTT.

The chain is built from TRBV2 and TRBJ1-5, with 9 bases that match TRBD1. Trimming cost V 11 bases and J 5 bases; bases outside gene matches: 7. The CDR3 totals 13 residues. CDR1 and CDR2 from the germline V gene are SNHLY and FYNNEI. The CDR3 protein is CAGRTGEDQPQHF. DNA of the CDR3: TGTGCCGGTCGGACAGGGGAGGATCAGCCCCAGCATTTT.

This sequence joins TRBV5-1 and TRBJ2-3; 7 bases match TRBD1. This CDR3 has 15 residues. Trimming removed 4 bases from V and 1 base from J; junction bases left unmatched: 6. Germline lookup yields CDR1 SGHRS and CDR2 YFSETQ. CDR3 nucleotides: TGCGCCAGCAGCGAAGGACAGGAACGCACAGATACGCAGTATTTT. Its protein product is CASSEGQERTDTQYF.

The V and J genes are TRBV27 and TRBJ1-1, with D uncertain. The length of the CDR3 is 15 residues. Trimming took 5 bases from V and 4 from J, leaving 17 bases between them. Germline V gene lookup returns CDR1 MNHEY and CDR2 SMNVEV (reference sequence). The chain's CDR3 is CASSPQFRPSTEAFF. As DNA, the CDR3 is TGTGCCAGCAGTCCCCAGTTCCGTCCGAGCACTGAAGCTTTCTTT.